Sequencing of this T cell receptor beta chain was carried out in a study of breast tumors, draining lymph nodes, adjacent tissues (dated by TCRdb to between 2015 and 2016). Regarding the research as a whole: The study compared TCR beta repertoires across tumor, adjacent nontumor tissue and axillary lymph nodes from breast cancer patients. In human breast cancer, the study set out to evaluate how tumor, surrounding tissue and draining lymph node repertoires relate to one another and whether T cells may move between these sites.

The paper as a whole reports these results and caveats: Tumor T-cell repertoires showed less diversity than lymph node repertoires and more diversity than nontumor tissue repertoires, and tumor T-cell repertoires showed preferential V and J gene usage. The conclusion that tumor T cells originate in lymph nodes was framed as consistent with a hypothesis rather than directly demonstrated. Tumor and nontumor tissue repertoires were significantly more similar in luminal-like than in basal-like breast cancer. The data were judged consistent with most tumor T cells deriving from the lymph node and then expanding within tumor tissue.

Sequencer: Illumina HiSeq 2000. Multiplex PCR amplification was used to generate the TCR beta chain libraries. The amplified TCR beta chain products were analyzed by high-throughput sequencing. In TCRdb, the public reads were trimmed at Q25 with fastp and aligned with MiXCR, with productive beta chains retained. Every CDR3 protein is listed once, alongside the most common genes and DNA of its rows. The sample table records 200,000 to 250,000 distinct CDR3 sequences; under 40% of these occur just once. The top ten clonotypes cover 3.6% of the sample. From its cysteine to its phenylalanine, the CDR3 spans 14 amino acids. The sequence is cut down to CDR3 DNA, 42 bases in frame from base 1. Trimming accounts for 4 bases at V and 9 bases at J, while the number of junction bases matched to no gene is 2. The germline V gene gives CDR1 as SGHTA and CDR2 as FQGTGA. This clonotype appeared many times. Its binding antigen is unknown. No base quality values were provided; no much bigger clone lies one nucleotide off.

Lymph node samples were obtained from the axillary draining lymph nodes of breast cancer patients. The sample consisted of axillary lymph node tissue. Recombination linked TRBV7-3 to TRBJ2-1, with 14 junctional bases fitting TRBD2. The clonotype comes from a female donor with breast cancer. Some clones in this sample may be carry-over from other donors' samples. The CDR3 protein is CASSSGTSGSEQFF. The base sequence is TGTGCCAGCAGCTCCGGGACTAGCGGGAGTGAGCAGTTCTTC.